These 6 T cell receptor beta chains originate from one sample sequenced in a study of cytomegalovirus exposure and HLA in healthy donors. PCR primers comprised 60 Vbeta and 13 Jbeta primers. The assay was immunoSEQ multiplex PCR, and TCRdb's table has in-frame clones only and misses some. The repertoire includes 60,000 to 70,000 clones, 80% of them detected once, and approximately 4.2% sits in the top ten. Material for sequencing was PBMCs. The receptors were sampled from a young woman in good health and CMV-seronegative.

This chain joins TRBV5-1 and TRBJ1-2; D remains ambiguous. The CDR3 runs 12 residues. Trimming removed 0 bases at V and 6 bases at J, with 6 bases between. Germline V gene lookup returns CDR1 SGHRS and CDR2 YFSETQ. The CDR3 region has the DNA TGCGCCAGCAGCTTGGATCAGAATGGCTACACCTTC. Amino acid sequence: CASSLDQNGYTF.

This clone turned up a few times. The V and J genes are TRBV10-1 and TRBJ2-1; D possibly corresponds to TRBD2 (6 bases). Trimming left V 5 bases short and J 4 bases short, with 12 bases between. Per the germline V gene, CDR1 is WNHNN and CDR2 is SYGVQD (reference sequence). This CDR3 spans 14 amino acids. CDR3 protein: CASSPASEYNEQFF. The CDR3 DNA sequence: TGCGCCAGCAGTCCCGCTAGCGAGTACAATGAGCAGTTCTTC.

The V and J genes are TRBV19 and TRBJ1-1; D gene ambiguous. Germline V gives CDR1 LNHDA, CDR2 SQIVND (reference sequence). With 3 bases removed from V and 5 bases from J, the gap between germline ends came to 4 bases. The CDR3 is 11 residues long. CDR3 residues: CASSILTEAFF. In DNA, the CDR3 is TGTGCCAGTAGTATCTTGACTGAAGCTTTCTTT.

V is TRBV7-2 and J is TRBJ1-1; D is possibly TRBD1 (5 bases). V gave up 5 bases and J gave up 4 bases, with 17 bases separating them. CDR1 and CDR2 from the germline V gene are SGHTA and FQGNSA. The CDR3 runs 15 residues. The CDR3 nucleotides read TGTGCCAGCAGCCCGACACGATCGGGGGGCACTGAAGCTTTCTTT. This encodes CASSPTRSGGTEAFF.

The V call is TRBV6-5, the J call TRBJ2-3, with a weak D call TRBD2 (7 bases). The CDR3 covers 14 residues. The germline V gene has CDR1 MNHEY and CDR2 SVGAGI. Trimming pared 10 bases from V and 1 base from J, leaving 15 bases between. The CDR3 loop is CATSGGLGTDTQYF. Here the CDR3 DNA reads TGTGCCACCTCGGGGGGCCTAGGCACAGATACGCAGTATTTT.

As DNA, the CDR3 is TGTGCCAGCTCACCAGGGCAGGGGCCCACTGCCGGCTACACCTTC. Translation gives CASSPGQGPTAGYTF. V usage is TRBV18 and J usage is TRBJ1-2; tentative D call: TRBD1 (6 bases). The V end was cut by 2 bases, the J end by 8 bases, with 18 bases between. There are 15 residues in the CDR3. In germline, CDR1 is KGHSH, CDR2 LQKENI.